What follows is one TCR beta chain and its context. Its antigen is still unknown. No much larger clone exists at a distance of one base, and base qualities are not known. These data come from a study of CD8 T cells in ankylosing spondylitis (dated by TCRdb to the late 2010s). For context, the study as a whole: The study set out to find disease-linked TCR variants by profiling T cell receptor beta repertoires in ankylosing spondylitis patients and healthy donors. The full study cohort comprised around 25 ankylosing spondylitis patients and about a hundred healthy donors. Peripheral blood was sampled, and synovial fluid was also collected from ankylosing spondylitis patients.

The CDR3 numbers 15 residues from cysteine through phenylalanine. Here the CDR3 DNA is all that survives: 45 bases in frame from base 1. V was cut back by 5 bases and J by 0 bases, leaving a gap of 14 bases between them. Sequencer: Illumina HiSeq 2500. TCR beta libraries were prepared by quantitative 5'-RACE with molecular barcodes. In the original analysis: To identify disease-linked TCR variants, a new computational method was used, one built on a probabilistic model of VDJ rearrangement. The public reads were reprocessed in TCRdb via fastp at Q25 and MiXCR, keeping in-frame beta chains. A single entry per CDR3 protein holds the most common genes and DNA from its merged rows. For this entry, the V and J calls and clone size follow TCRdb and not the study's own pipeline. The table for this sample lists 750,000 to 850,000 distinct CDR3 sequences; over 9.5% of them were counted only once. The ten biggest clones cover roughly 0.51% of the sample.

The research as a whole found: Blood from ankylosing spondylitis patients appeared to be characterized by a TCR beta motif composed of roughly eight highly homologous amino acid variants. The disease-linked clones were reported as significantly enriched in matched synovial fluid samples from ankylosing spondylitis patients. Some TCR beta motif variants had previously been reported in synovial fluid and blood of reactive arthritis patients, which suggested common disease-initiation mechanisms. The disease-linked clones showed a CD8+ phenotype and occurred at relatively low frequencies in peripheral blood.

Input material: blood, either unsorted or a sorted T cell fraction (not recorded which). This clonotype was sampled from a male donor with ankylosing spondylitis. The chain couples TRBV12-3 or TRBV12-4 to TRBJ2-7, with the D gene call left open. The DNA sequence is given as TGTGCCAGCAGTAGCCCAGACGCGGACTCCTACGAGCAGTACTTC. This encodes CASSSPDADSYEQYF.